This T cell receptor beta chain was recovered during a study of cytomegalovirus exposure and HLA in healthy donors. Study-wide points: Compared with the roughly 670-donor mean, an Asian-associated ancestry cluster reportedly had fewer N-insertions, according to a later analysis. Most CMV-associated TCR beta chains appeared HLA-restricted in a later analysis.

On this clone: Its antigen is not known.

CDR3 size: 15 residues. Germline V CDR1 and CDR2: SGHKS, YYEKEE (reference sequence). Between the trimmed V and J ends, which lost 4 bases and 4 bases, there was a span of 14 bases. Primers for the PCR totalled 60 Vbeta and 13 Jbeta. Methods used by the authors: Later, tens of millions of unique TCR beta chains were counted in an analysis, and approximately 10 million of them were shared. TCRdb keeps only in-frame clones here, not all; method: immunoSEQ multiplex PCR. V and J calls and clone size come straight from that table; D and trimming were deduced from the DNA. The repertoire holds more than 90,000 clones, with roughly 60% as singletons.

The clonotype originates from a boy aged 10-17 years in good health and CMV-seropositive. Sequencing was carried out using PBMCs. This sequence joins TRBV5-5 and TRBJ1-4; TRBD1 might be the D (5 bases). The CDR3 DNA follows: TGTGCCAGCAGCCGGGGGGATATGCATAATGAAAAACTGTTTTTT. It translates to CASSRGDMHNEKLFF.